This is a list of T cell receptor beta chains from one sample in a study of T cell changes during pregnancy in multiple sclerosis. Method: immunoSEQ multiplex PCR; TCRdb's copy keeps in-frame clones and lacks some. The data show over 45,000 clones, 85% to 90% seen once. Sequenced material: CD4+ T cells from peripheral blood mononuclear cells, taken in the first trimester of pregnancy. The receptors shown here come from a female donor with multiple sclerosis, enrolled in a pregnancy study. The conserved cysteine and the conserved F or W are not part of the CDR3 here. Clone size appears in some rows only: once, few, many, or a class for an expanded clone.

ASTRAVRDTQY,.,TRBV6-6,TRBJ2-3
ASISLGGGYGYT,.,TRBV6-5,TRBJ1-2
ASSRNGVNTEAF,.,TRBV5-1,TRBJ1-1
ASSESPPFGAATNEKLF,.,TRBV6-1,TRBJ1-4
ASTNRGHYGYT,few,TRBV5-6,TRBJ1-2
ASKNREGETQY,.,TRBV6-5,TRBJ2-5
ASSMFLSNQPQH,.,TRBV19,TRBJ1-5
ASSDRDRNSPLH,few,TRBV6-5,TRBJ1-6
ASSLTGTSGHNEQF,.,TRBV5-8,TRBJ2-1
ASSRGLAGENEQF,once,TRBV18,TRBJ2-1
ASSMGRQWTDTQY,.,TRBV5-6,TRBJ2-3
ASSSDRAQETQY,.,TRBV11-3,TRBJ2-5
ASSLGVSSAAYEQY,once,TRBV5-1,TRBJ2-7
ASSKVFCRGKQPQH,few,TRBV21-1,TRBJ1-5
ASSRRTSGSTDTQY,.,TRBV9,TRBJ2-3
ASSLSVWDSNEKLF,.,TRBV7-6,TRBJ1-4
ASSQDYRIGQGSNEQF,.,TRBV14,TRBJ2-1
ASSPGQGLEGTQY,.,TRBV6-6,TRBJ2-5
ASSPGQGDQPQH,.,TRBV9,TRBJ1-5
ASTGTAGNTIY,.,TRBV19,TRBJ1-3
ASSAQLAGGNEQF,.,TRBV7-2,TRBJ2-1
ASSVNRGREETQY,.,TRBV9,TRBJ2-5
ASSLSPLTYSSYEQY,.,TRBV27,TRBJ2-7
ASSYRTSGGTEQF,.,TRBV14,TRBJ2-1
ASSLGARSLETQY,.,TRBV7-8,TRBJ2-5
ASRGGQYNSPLH,.,TRBV6-1,TRBJ1-6
ASSPAPGGVGEQY,.,TRBV5-4,TRBJ2-7
ASTPRLAGRTDTQY,.,TRBV11-2,TRBJ2-3
ASTWGDREVTEAF,.,TRBV5-1,TRBJ1-1
ASSIKPGNRRC,.,TRBV11-1,TRBJ2-7
ASSSPLDRGLGNEKLF,.,TRBV13,TRBJ1-4
ASRGRVWGVTQY,.,TRBV28,TRBJ2-3
ASSQGDRNYGYT,.,TRBV7-8,TRBJ1-2
ASSFPQGLNYGYT,.,TRBV2,TRBJ1-2
ASSLQGATEAF,.,TRBV19,TRBJ1-1
ASRETGGSYNEQF,.,TRBV6-5,TRBJ2-1
ASSLPGNTEAF,.,TRBV6-6,TRBJ1-1
ASSLAEVLPGNIQY,.,TRBV23-1,TRBJ2-4